The clone carrying this T cell receptor beta chain was seen just once. Its antigen remains unidentified. The data are from a study of T cell responses to AZD1222 COVID-19 vaccine. Study observations and caveats: Baseline seropositivity occurred in only a handful of AZD1222 recipients. Repertoire sampling happened only post peak T cell response.

Data came from immunoSEQ multiplex PCR; TCRdb stores just in-frame clones and leaves some out. The data hold about 45,000 clones, with over 80% observed a single time. This receptor was obtained from an adult who received the AZD1222 COVID-19 vaccine. The sample in question was peripheral blood, obtained 28 days after the second AZD1222 dose.

For the CDR3, the DNA is TGTGCCAGCAGTTTATCCCCCGGGACACCAAATTCACCCCTCCACTTT. It encodes CASSLSPGTPNSPLHF. The gene calls are TRBV28 and TRBJ1-6; D may be TRBD1 (6 bases). From germline, CDR1 is MDHEN and CDR2 SYDVKM. The V end lost 1 base, the J end lost 7 bases, and 14 bases lay between the germline ends. The CDR3 spans 16 residues.